The entry that follows covers one T cell receptor (beta chain) sequence. Its antigen is not identified. This sample was included in a study of siplizumab effects on memory and regulatory T cells. Losses at the gene ends were 8 bases for V and 4 bases for J; bases not matched to a gene: 5. Germline assignment: CDR1 MNHNS and CDR2 SASEGT. CDR3 size: 13 residues. Study results and caveats: It was not possible to assign a naive or memory phenotype to roughly 75-95% of proliferating CD4+ or CD8+ clones. Unstimulated subsets contained matches for only a minor fraction of alloreactive clones. Proliferating Tregs' suppressive function in siplizumab cultures went unconfirmed. Reactions containing siplizumab showed mappable alloreactive CD4+ clones averaging roughly 70% Treg-derived, versus about 28% in controls.

Generated by immunoSEQ multiplex PCR, the TCRdb table keeps only in-frame clones and is missing some. The sample comprises roughly 56,000 clones, over 90% of which are singletons, and roughly 38% rests with the top ten. The receptor was derived from a human donor in good health. Sequencing input: CD8+ T cells sorted from blood. V gene TRBV6-1 combines with J gene TRBJ1-5; 7 bases are shared with TRBD1. CDR3 protein: CASGGQENQPQHF. The CDR3 nucleotides are TGTGCCAGCGGTGGACAGGAGAATCAGCCCCAGCATTTT.